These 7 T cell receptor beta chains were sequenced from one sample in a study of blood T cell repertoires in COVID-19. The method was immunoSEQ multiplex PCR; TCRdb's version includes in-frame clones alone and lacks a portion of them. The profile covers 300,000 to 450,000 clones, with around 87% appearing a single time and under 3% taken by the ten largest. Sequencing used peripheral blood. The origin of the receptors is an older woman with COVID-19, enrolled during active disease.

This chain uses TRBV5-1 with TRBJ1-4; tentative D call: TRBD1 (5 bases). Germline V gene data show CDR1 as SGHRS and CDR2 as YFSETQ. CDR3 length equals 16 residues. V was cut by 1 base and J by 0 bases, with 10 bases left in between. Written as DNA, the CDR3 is TGCGCCAGCAGCTTGACAGGCCCTGCAACTAATGAAAAACTGTTTTTT. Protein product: CASSLTGPATNEKLFF.

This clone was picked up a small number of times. CDR3 loop: CASSLPTGGPTGELFF. The CDR3 DNA follows: TGTGCCAGCAGCTTACCCACAGGGGGCCCCACCGGGGAGCTGTTTTTT. The gene calls are TRBV7-3 and TRBJ2-2; 9 bases are shared with TRBD1. Germline lookup yields CDR1 SGHTA and CDR2 FQGTGA. The CDR3 spans 16 residues. Unmatched junction bases numbered 5, after V lost 2 bases and J lost 4 bases.

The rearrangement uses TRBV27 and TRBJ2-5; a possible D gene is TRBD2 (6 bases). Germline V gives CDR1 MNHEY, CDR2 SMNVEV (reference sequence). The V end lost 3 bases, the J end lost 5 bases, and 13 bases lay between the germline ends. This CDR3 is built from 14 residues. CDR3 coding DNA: TGTGCCAGCAGTTTGGGCGGGGCGGGGGAGACCCAGTACTTC. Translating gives CASSLGGAGETQYF.

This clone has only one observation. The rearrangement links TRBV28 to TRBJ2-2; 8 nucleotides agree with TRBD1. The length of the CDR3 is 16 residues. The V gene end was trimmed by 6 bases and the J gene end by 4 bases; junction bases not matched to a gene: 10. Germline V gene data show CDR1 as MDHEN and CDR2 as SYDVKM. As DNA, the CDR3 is TGTGCCAGCAGGCCCGACAGGGGAGTGGCCACCGGGGAGCTGTTTTTT. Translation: CASRPDRGVATGELFF.

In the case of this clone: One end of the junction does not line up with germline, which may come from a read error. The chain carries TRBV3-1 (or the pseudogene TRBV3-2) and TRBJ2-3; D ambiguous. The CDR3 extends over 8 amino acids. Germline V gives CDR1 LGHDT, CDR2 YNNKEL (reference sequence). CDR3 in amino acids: CASSLPFF. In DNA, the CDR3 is TGTGCCAGCAGCCTCCCCTTTTTT.

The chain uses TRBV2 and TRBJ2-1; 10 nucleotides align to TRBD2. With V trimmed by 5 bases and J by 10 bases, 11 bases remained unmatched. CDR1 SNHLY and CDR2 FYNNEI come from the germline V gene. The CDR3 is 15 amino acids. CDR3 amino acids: CASSYQRGGRQEQFF. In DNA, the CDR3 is TGTGCCAGCAGTTACCAGCGGGGGGGAAGACAGGAGCAGTTCTTC.

In DNA form, the CDR3 reads TGTGCCAGCAGCCACGGTCGGAGGGCTAATGAAAAACTGTTTTTT. The encoded protein is CASSHGRRANEKLFF. The chain has TRBV3-1 (or the pseudogene TRBV3-2) and TRBJ1-4; D is unresolved. The CDR3 is made up of 15 amino acids. Trimming left V 3 bases short and J 3 bases short, with 11 bases between. In germline, CDR1 is LGHDT, CDR2 YNNKEL (reference sequence).